This TCR beta chain was profiled in a study of tumor-infiltrating lymphocytes in localized non-small cell lung cancer. The repertoire was sequenced with immunoSEQ multiplex PCR; TCRdb's copy has only in-frame clones and lacks some. Among 15,000 to 20,000 clones listed, 73% were seen once. The CDR3 is made up of 15 amino acids. Trimming cost V 1 base and J 4 bases; bases outside gene matches: 7. CDR1 and CDR2 from the germline V gene are SGHNT and YYREEE (reference sequence). This clonotype originated in a human donor with non-small cell lung cancer. Sequenced material: lung tumor tissue. This sequence joins TRBV5-4 and TRBJ2-5, with TRBD2 identical over 7 bases. The CDR3, as DNA: TGTGCCAGCAGCTTGCGGCGGGAGTTAGGAGAGACCCAGTACTTC. It specifies CASSLRRELGETQYF.